The 3 T cell receptor beta chains reported below all come from one sample, sequenced in a study of blood T cell repertoires in COVID-19. Sequenced by immunoSEQ multiplex PCR; TCRdb stores in-frame clones only, minus some. The profile shows some 110,000 clones, 80% to 90% of them singletons. The sequencing sample was made of peripheral blood. The receptors stem from a man between 40 and 49 years old with acute or convalescent COVID-19.

There are a few counts of this clone. The chain joins TRBV30 to TRBJ1-2; D perhaps matches TRBD1 (5 bases). The CDR3 runs to 15 residues. Trimming took off 2 bases at V and 4 bases at J, with 17 bases between the two ends. In germline, CDR1 is GTSNPN, CDR2 SVGIG (reference sequence). The chain's CDR3 is CAWSFTLTETYGYTF. In nucleotides, the CDR3 is TGTGCCTGGAGTTTTACTTTGACAGAAACCTATGGCTACACCTTC.

The rearrangement joins TRBV9 to TRBJ1-1; D remains ambiguous. Looked up from germline, CDR1 is SGDLS and CDR2 is YYNGEE. V was clipped by 5 bases and J by 4 bases, with 15 bases between them. CDR3 size: 14 residues. In DNA form, the CDR3 reads TGTGCCAGCAGGCCGACGGGATCGGGCACTGAAGCTTTCTTT. Protein product: CASRPTGSGTEAFF.

The gene calls are TRBV2 and TRBJ2-5, with D perhaps TRBD2 (5 bases). The CDR3 runs to 12 residues. The germline V gene has CDR1 SNHLY and CDR2 FYNNEI. With 8 bases removed from V and 7 bases from J, the gap between germline ends came to 14 bases. CDR3 sequence (DNA): TGTGCCAGCGGGCAGGACGAGGGGACCCAGTACTTC. Amino acid sequence: CASGQDEGTQYF. The whole variable domain, remainder taken from reference TRBV2 and TRBJ2-5, is EPEVTQTPSHQVTQMGQEVILRCVPISNHLYFYWYRQILGQKVEFLVSFYNNEISEKSEIFDDQFSVERPDGSNFTLKIRSTKLEDSAMYFCASGQDEGTQYFGPGTRLLVL.